This TCR beta chain is from a study of cytomegalovirus exposure and HLA in healthy donors. Germline V CDR1 and CDR2: MNHEY, SMNVEV (reference sequence). The CDR3 loop spans 15 amino acids. V lost 9 bases and J lost 2; bases outside the gene matches: 11. Unrecorded immune exposures were likely, despite nominal health at sampling. The PCR employed 60 Vbeta primers together with 13 Jbeta primers. Produced via immunoSEQ multiplex PCR; TCRdb's table is partial and in-frame only. The data show 150,000 to 200,000 clones, approximately 81% seen once. The chain combines TRBV27 with TRBJ2-5; 8 positions match TRBD1. The clonotype comes from a woman aged 18-30 years in good health and CMV-seropositive. The sequenced sample consisted of PBMCs. The CDR3 sequence is CASSQGGSRQETQYF. The CDR3 nucleotides are TGTGCCAGTTCACAGGGGGGATCAAGGCAAGAGACCCAGTACTTC.